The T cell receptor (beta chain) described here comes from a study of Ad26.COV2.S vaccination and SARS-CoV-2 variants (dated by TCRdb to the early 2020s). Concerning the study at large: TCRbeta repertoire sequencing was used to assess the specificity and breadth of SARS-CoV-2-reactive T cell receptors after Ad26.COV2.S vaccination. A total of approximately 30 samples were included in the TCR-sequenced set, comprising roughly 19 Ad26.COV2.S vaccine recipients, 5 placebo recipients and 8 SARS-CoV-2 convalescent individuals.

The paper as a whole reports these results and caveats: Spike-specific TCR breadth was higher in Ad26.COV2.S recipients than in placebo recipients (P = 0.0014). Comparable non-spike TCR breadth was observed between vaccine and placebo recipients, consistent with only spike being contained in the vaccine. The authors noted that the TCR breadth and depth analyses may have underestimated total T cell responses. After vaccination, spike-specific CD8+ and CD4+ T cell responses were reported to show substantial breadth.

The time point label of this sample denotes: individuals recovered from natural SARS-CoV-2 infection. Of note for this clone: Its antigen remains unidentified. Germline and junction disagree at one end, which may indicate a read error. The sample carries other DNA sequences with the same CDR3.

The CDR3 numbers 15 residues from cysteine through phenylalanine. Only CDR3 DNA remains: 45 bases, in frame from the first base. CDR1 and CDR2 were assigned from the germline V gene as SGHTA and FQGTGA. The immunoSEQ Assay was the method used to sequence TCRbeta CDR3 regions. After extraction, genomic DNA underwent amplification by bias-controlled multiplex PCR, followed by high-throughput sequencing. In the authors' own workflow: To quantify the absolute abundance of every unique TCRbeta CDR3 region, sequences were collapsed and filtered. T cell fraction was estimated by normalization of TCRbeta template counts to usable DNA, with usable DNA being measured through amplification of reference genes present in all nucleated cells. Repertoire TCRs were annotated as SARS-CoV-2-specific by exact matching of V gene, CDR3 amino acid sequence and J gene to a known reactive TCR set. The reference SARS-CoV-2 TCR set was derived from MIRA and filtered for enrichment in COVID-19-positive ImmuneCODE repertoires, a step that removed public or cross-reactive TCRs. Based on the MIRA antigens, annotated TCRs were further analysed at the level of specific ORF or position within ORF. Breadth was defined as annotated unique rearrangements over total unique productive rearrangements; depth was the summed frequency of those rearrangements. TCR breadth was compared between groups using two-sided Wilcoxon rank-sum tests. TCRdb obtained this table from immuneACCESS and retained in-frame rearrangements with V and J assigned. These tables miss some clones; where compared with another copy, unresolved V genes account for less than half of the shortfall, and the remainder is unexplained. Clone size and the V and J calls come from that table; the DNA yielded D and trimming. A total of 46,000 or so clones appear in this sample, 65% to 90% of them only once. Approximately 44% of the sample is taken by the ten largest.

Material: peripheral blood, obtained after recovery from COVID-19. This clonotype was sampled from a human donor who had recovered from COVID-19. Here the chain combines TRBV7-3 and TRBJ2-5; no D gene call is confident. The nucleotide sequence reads TGCGCCAGCAGCTTAACAGCTCAGCTGGAAGAGACCCAGTACTTC. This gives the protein CASSLTAQLEETQYF.